The text below deals with one T cell receptor (beta chain). There is no known antigen for this receptor. No clone much larger than this one lies a single base away; base qualities are absent. Peripheral blood CD8+ and CD4+ T cells from healthy donors, Susac syndrome patients and multiple sclerosis patients were profiled by high-throughput TCR beta sequencing. Recently defined diagnostic criteria for definite or probable disease were met by the Susac syndrome patients. Bulk CD8+ and CD4+ T cells were purified by magnetic negative isolation, whereas CD8+ TEMRA cells were enriched by FACS. Blood was collected in EDTA tubes and processed within 24 hours, with PBMCs isolated through density gradient centrifugation. PBMCs intended for TCR sequencing were frozen in liquid nitrogen and were later thawed in a 37 degrees C water bath. Purity of sorted or isolated CD4+, CD8+ and CD8+ TEMRA cells was at least 90%.

This sample is part of a study of CD8 T cells in Susac syndrome (dated by TCRdb to 2018 to 2020). A note on the overall study: Among the sequenced Susac syndrome patients, over five had clinically active disease and fewer than 10 were in clinical remission. At the time of blood withdrawal, Susac syndrome patients were either therapy-naive, taking corticosteroids (with some also receiving IVIg), or on IVIg alone. The clonality of the CD8+ T cell repertoire was compared across about 12 healthy donors, some 14 Susac syndrome patients and roughly 16 multiple sclerosis patients. The study used repertoire sequencing to test whether antigen drove CD8+ T cell activation and differentiation in Susac syndrome.

There are 14 amino acids in the CDR3, from cysteine to phenylalanine inclusive. Only CDR3 DNA is held: 42 bases, read in frame from base 1. In the germline V gene (reference sequence), CDR1 corresponds to MNHEY and CDR2 to SMNVEV. Trimming at the junction amounts to 6 bases on V and 9 bases on J, and the germline ends lie 18 bases apart. RNA was extracted with the RNeasy kit and roughly 0.45 to 1 ug was reverse transcribed using random hexamers. TCR beta CDR3 regions were amplified with the immunoSEQ multiplex PCR assay covering 54 Vbeta and 13 Jbeta segments. PCR amplification bias was corrected using a synthetic template baseline for primer optimization and computational correction. Turning to the authors' computational methods: Reads were annotated to V, D and J genes per IMGT and analyzed with immunoSEQ Analyzer, keeping only productive sequences. Clonality was computed as one minus Shannon entropy normalized by log2 of the number of productive unique sequences. Public and private clones were assessed among the 100 most prevalent clones of each patient and control. Clones were defined as Susac-specific if absent from the healthy and MS cohorts, from 900 to 1,300 published viral clones and from other ImmuneACCESS disease sequences. TCRdb's own reprocessing of the public reads used fastp at Q25 and MiXCR and kept productive beta chains. Every distinct CDR3 protein forms one entry, paired with its most common genes and DNA. These V and J calls derive from TCRdb rather than the authors' analysis. This sample gives around 150,000 distinct CDR3 sequences in total; over 90% of them show up just once. The ten largest clones capture approximately 0.17% of the sample.

The paper's findings and limits, for the study overall: In the total CD8+ and CD8+ TEMRA repertoires, 15 to 20 and five Susac-specific public clones, respectively, were identified. CD8+ repertoires in Susac syndrome showed clonal expansion, which was highest in CD8+ TEMRA cells and was greater in clinically active patients than in remitting patients. The TCR sequencing and HLA analysis was acknowledged to have included a relatively small number of individuals.

Rearrangement joined TRBV27 to TRBJ2-1; TRBD2 is possibly the D segment (6 matching bases). This receptor was taken from a human donor with Susac syndrome. Material: CD8+ T cells from PBMCs. The DNA sequence follows: TGTGCCAGCAGCCTGGGACGGCCCGGGGGTGAGCAGTTCTTC. Translation gives CASSLGRPGGEQFF.